Sequencing of this T cell receptor (beta chain) was carried out in a study of T cells after posttransplantation cyclophosphamide. In its sample, this clone was seen once. Its antigen is undetermined. Study outcomes and limitations: After PTCy, TRB diversity resembled that of CNI/methotrexate controls.

Sequencing used immunoSEQ multiplex PCR; TCRdb keeps in-frame clones, though not all of them. The data hold several thousand clones, with roughly nine tenths observed a single time. Germline V CDR1 and CDR2: KGHSH, LQKENI. This CDR3 has 15 residues. V lost 3 bases and J lost 13, with 21 bases in between. The TCR comes from a woman aged 60-75 years in good health, CMV-negative, and a related stem cell transplant donor. Sequencing was done on a sample of memory CD4+ T cells sorted from PBMCs. The chain is built from TRBV18 and TRBJ1-4; tentative D call: TRBD1 (5 bases). The CDR3, as DNA: TGTGCCAGCTCACCTAAGACCGGGGGGGACGTCGGACTGTTTTTT. It translates to CASSPKTGGDVGLFF.